Below are 22 T cell receptor beta chains sequenced from a single sample in a study of identical twins. From the 5' RACE reads, TCRdb called clonotypes with MiXCR, one entry per CDR3 protein. The sample holds under 900,000 distinct CDR3 sequences, about 12% seen once. These records were also assigned to another study, of yellow fever vaccine responses in identical twins.

The sequenced sample was PBMCs. The source is a woman aged 18-29 years in good health.

This clonotype was seen at least ten times. The gene calls are TRBV5-1 and TRBJ1-5; D gene uncertain. V was trimmed by 4 bases and J by 2 bases, leaving 13 bases between them. The CDR3 covers 15 residues. CDR1 and CDR2 from the germline V gene are SGHRS and YFSETQ. The CDR3 protein is CASSPTGAGNQPQHF. CDR3 sequence (DNA): TGCGCCAGCAGCCCAACGGGAGCGGGCAATCAGCCCCAGCATTTT.

This clonotype was seen at least ten times. This chain links TRBV12-3 or TRBV12-4 with TRBJ2-1, with D perhaps matching TRBD2 (6 bases). The CDR3 has 12 amino acids. V was cut by 5 bases and J by 9 bases, with 11 bases left in between. Here the CDR3 reads CASSPRGVEQFF. The CDR3, as DNA: TGTGCCAGCAGTCCGCGGGGTGTTGAGCAGTTCTTC.

The J gene is TRBJ2-1, the V gene TRBV4-1, with D possibly being TRBD1 or TRBD2 (5 bases each). The CDR3 has 17 residues. V was shortened by 3 bases and J by 4 bases, with 19 bases between the two germline ends. Germline V gene data show CDR1 as MGHRA and CDR2 as YSYEKL. CDR3 DNA sequence: TGCGCCAGCAGCCACCCCAGGGACCGCCGGACATACAATGAGCAGTTCTTC. Translated, it gives CASSHPRDRRTYNEQFF.

This clonotype was seen a few times. V is TRBV4-2 and J is TRBJ2-1; 9 bases map to TRBD2. The V gene end was trimmed by 2 bases and the J gene end by 9 bases; junction bases not matched to a gene: 8. The CDR3 is 15 residues long. The V gene's germline CDR1 is LGHNA and CDR2 YNFKEQ. CDR3 nucleotides: TGTGCCAGCAGCCAAAGGGCGGGGGGGCAATCTGAGCAGTTCTTC. This gives the protein CASSQRAGGQSEQFF.

CDR3 DNA: TGCGCCTGTAACAGGAACACCGGGGAGCTGTTTTTT. This codes for CACNRNTGELFF. The rearrangement links TRBV10-1 to TRBJ2-2, with unresolved D. Germline V lookup: CDR1 WNHNN, CDR2 SYGVQD (reference sequence). Trimming cost V 11 bases and J 1 base, with 8 bases left between them. The CDR3 is 12 residues long.

The sample holds a few counts of this clonotype. The chain is built from TRBV20-1 and TRBJ2-5, with 8 nucleotides matching TRBD2. Unmatched junction bases numbered 5, after V lost 3 bases and J lost 5 bases. Germline lookup yields CDR1 DFQATT and CDR2 SNEGSKA (reference sequence). The CDR3 totals 13 residues. The CDR3 nucleotides read TGCAGTGCTAGTGTAGCGGGGTTCGAGACCCAGTACTTC. Residues: CSASVAGFETQYF.

The rearrangement links TRBV9 to TRBJ2-3; TRBD2 matches at 9 bases. The CDR3 has 17 amino acids. The V gene's germline CDR1 is SGDLS and CDR2 YYNGEE. With 0 bases clipped from V and 5 bases from J, the junction kept 10 bases outside the gene matches. The CDR3 is CASSVGVSGGGRDTQYF. The CDR3 DNA sequence: TGTGCCAGCAGCGTAGGGGTTAGCGGGGGAGGGAGAGATACGCAGTATTTT. Full variable domain (outside the CDR3, taken from reference TRBV9 and TRBJ2-3): DSGVTQTPKHLITATGQRVTLRCSPRSGDLSVYWYQQSLDQGLQFLIQYYNGEERAKGNILERFSAQQFPDLHSELNLSSLELGDSALYFCASSVGVSGGGRDTQYFGPGTRLTVL.

Concerning this clonotype itself: One end of the junction fails to match germline, which may point to a read error. J is TRBJ2-2 and V is TRBV20-1; TRBD2 matches 8 bases. The CDR3 extends over 15 amino acids. Per the germline V gene, CDR1 is DFQATT and CDR2 is SNEGSKA (reference sequence). The DNA of the CDR3 is TGCAGTGCTAGAAAAGCGGGAGCGGGAACCGGGGAGCCGTTTTTT. Translating gives CSARKAGAGTGEPFF.

The chain uses TRBV24-1 and TRBJ2-3, with 11 bases that match TRBD2. From germline, CDR1 is KGHDR and CDR2 SFDVKD. The CDR3 is made up of 18 amino acids. Trimming cost V 4 bases and J 2 bases; bases outside gene matches: 10. CDR3 DNA sequence: TGTGCCACCAGTGACATAGCGGGAGGGCCAAGTAACACAGATACGCAGTATTTT. This sequence encodes CATSDIAGGPSNTDTQYF.

The rearrangement links TRBV3-1 to TRBJ2-2; 12 bases agree with TRBD2. The CDR3 totals 19 residues. Germline trimming cut 1 base from V and 3 bases from J; bases unmatched to any gene: 9. CDR1 is LGHDT, CDR2 YNNKEL, per germline (reference sequence). CDR3 DNA: TGTGCCAGCAGCCAAGCTGGACTAGCGGGAAGCCGGGACACCGGGGAGCTGTTTTTT. Its protein is CASSQAGLAGSRDTGELFF. The variable domain in full, with the rest retrieved from reference TRBV3-1 and TRBJ2-2, is DTAVSQTPKYLVTQMGNDKSIKCEQNLGHDTMYWYKQDSKKFLKIMFSYNNKELIINETVPNRFSPKSPDKAHLNLHINSLELGDSAVYFCASSQAGLAGSRDTGELFFGEGSRLTVL.

The table lists this clonotype with a few counts. The rearrangement joins TRBV6-1 to TRBJ1-2; D remains unclear. This CDR3 is 14 amino acids long. Trimming stripped 4 bases from V and 4 bases from J, with 13 bases between. Germline V CDR1 and CDR2: MNHNS, SASEGT. CDR3 residues: CASSVRVGSYGYTF. The CDR3 DNA reads TGTGCCAGCAGTGTCCGGGTAGGGAGCTATGGCTACACCTTC.

This clonotype was picked up a small number of times. V and J are TRBV3-1 and TRBJ2-2; tentative D call: TRBD2 (6 bases). This CDR3 contains 15 residues. CDR1 LGHDT and CDR2 YNNKEL come from the germline V gene (reference sequence). V was pared by 3 bases and J by 1 base, with 9 bases between. Here the CDR3 reads CASSQFGGNTGELFF. In DNA form, the CDR3 reads TGTGCCAGCAGCCAGTTCGGGGGGAACACCGGGGAGCTGTTTTTT.

This clonotype was seen at least ten times. J is TRBJ1-1 and V is TRBV28; D possibly corresponds to TRBD1 (5 bases). The CDR3 runs 17 residues. Per germline, CDR1 MDHEN and CDR2 SYDVKM. V was clipped by 5 bases and J by 0 bases, with 19 bases between them. CDR3 DNA: TGTGCCAGCAGTCCCCGACTTGGGAAGGGGATGAACACTGAAGCTTTCTTT. Residues: CASSPRLGKGMNTEAFF.

This clonotype was seen only a few times. The rearrangement links TRBV14 to TRBJ2-3, with D perhaps given as TRBD1 or TRBD2 (5 bases each). CDR3 length: 15 amino acids. Germline V gives CDR1 SGHDN, CDR2 FVKESK. The V and J ends lost 0 bases and 5 bases respectively, with 12 bases between them. CDR3 loop: CASSQEVGTLDTQYF. CDR3 DNA: TGTGCCAGCAGCCAAGAGGTCGGGACCCTAGATACGCAGTATTTT.

The chain carries TRBV6-4 and TRBJ2-7, with D perhaps matching TRBD2 (5 bases). The CDR3 is made up of 15 amino acids. Germline V lookup: CDR1 MRHNA, CDR2 SNTAGT. V lost 5 bases, J lost 6 bases, and 20 bases lay in between. CDR3 nucleotide sequence: TGTGCCAGCAGTCTCAACGAGGCTAGCTTTGCCGAGCAGTACTTC. It yields the protein CASSLNEASFAEQYF.

This clonotype was observed a handful of times. The chain couples TRBV20-1 to TRBJ2-1; D might be TRBD1 (7 bases). The CDR3 totals 16 residues. Deletions cut 2 bases from V and 8 bases from J, with 22 bases between. The germline V gene has CDR1 DFQATT and CDR2 SNEGSKA (reference sequence). The CDR3, as DNA: TGCAGTGCTAGACCCAGGGGGGCTAACAGTCTGTATGAGCAGTTCTTC. It specifies CSARPRGANSLYEQFF.

The rearrangement links TRBV15 to TRBJ2-3, with 7 nucleotides matching TRBD2. Germline values: CDR1 LNHNV, CDR2 YYDKDF (reference sequence). The CDR3 extends over 21 amino acids. Trimming took 1 base from V and 3 from J; bases not matched to a gene: 22. The CDR3 region has the DNA TGTGCCACCAGCAGAGGCTGGGAGGGGAAAGCCTGGCCGGGCGGGACAGATACGCAGTATTTT. It yields the protein CATSRGWEGKAWPGGTDTQYF.

This clonotype was seen more than once but under ten times. This chain links TRBV3-1 with TRBJ2-7, with TRBD1 as a possible D gene (6 bases). V was shortened by 2 bases and J by 2 bases, with 10 bases between the two germline ends. Per germline, CDR1 LGHDT and CDR2 YNNKEL (reference sequence). This CDR3 is built from 14 residues. CDR3 sequence (DNA): TGTGCCAGCAGCCAATCACCAGGGGCCTACGAGCAGTACTTC. As protein: CASSQSPGAYEQYF.

The gene calls are TRBV24-1 and TRBJ2-1, with 7 bases identical to TRBD2. Germline lookup yields CDR1 KGHDR and CDR2 SFDVKD. The CDR3 covers 16 residues. J lost 2 bases, V lost 3 bases, and 6 bases had no gene match. The CDR3 DNA follows: TGTGCCACCAGTGATGATCCGGGACTAACCTACAATGAGCAGTTCTTC. Translation: CATSDDPGLTYNEQFF.

The chain carries TRBV5-1 and TRBJ2-7; D call uncertain. The V gene's germline CDR1 is SGHRS and CDR2 YFSETQ. V lost 0 bases and J lost 5, with 15 bases in between. CDR3 length: 15 residues. CDR3 sequence reads: CASSLGPAYDHEQYV. The CDR3 coding sequence is TGCGCCAGCAGCTTGGGCCCAGCTTACGACCACGAGCAGTACGTC.

This clonotype was detected only a few times. This rearrangement joins TRBV6-5 to TRBJ2-3; possibly TRBD1 for D (5 bases). This CDR3 spans 13 amino acids. Germline values: CDR1 MNHEY, CDR2 SVGAGI. V was pared by 4 bases and J by 5 bases, with 10 bases between. In DNA, the CDR3 is TGTGCCAGCAGTTCAGACAGTTTAGATACGCAGTATTTT. It specifies CASSSDSLDTQYF.

V usage is TRBV12-3 or TRBV12-4 and J usage is TRBJ1-2; 10 positions agree with TRBD1. This CDR3 has 16 residues. The V segment lost 5 bases and the J segment 5 bases; nucleotides outside the gene matches: 11. The CDR3 loop is CASSGQDRGVLYGYTF. The CDR3 bases are TGTGCCAGCAGTGGGCAGGACAGGGGGGTATTATATGGCTACACCTTC.